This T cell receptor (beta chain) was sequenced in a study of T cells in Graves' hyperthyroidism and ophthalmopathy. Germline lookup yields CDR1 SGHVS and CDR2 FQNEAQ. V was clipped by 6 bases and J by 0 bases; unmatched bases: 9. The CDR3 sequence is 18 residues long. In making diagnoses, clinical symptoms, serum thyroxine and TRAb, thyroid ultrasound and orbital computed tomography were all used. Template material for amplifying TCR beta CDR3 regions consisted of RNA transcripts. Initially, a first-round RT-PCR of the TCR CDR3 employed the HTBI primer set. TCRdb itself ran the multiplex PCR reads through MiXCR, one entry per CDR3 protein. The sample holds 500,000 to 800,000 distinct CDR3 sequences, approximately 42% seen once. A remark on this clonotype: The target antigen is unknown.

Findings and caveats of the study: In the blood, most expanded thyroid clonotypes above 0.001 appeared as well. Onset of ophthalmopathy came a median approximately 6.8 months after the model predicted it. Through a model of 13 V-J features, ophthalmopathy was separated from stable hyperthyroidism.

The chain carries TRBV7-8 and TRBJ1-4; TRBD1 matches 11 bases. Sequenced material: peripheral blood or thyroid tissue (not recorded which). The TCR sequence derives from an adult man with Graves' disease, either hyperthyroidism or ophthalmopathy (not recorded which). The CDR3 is CASRHSGGQGATNEKLFF. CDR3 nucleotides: TGTGCCAGCAGACATAGCGGGGGACAGGGGGCAACTAATGAAAAACTGTTTTTT.